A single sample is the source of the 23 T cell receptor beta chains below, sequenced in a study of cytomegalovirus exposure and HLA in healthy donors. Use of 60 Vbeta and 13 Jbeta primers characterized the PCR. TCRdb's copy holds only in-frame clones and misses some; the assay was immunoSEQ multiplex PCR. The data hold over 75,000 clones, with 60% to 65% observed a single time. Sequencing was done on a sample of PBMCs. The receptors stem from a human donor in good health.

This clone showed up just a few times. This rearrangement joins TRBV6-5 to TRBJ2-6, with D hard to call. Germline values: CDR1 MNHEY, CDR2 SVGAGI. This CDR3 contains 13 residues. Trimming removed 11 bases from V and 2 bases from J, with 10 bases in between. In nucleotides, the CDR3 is TGTGCCGTAGTCTCGCCTGGGGCCAACGTCCTGACTTTC. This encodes CAVVSPGANVLTF.

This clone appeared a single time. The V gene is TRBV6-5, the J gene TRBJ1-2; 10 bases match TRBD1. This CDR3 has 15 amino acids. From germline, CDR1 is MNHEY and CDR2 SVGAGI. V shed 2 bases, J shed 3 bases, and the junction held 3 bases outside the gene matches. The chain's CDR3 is CASSYTTGGDYGYTF. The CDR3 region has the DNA TGTGCCAGCAGTTACACGACAGGGGGCGACTATGGCTACACCTTC.

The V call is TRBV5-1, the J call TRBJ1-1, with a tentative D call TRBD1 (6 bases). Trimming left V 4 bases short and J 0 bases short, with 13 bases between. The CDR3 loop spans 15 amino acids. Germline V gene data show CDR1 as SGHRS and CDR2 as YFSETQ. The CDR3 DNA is TGCGCCAGCAGCGCGCGACAGGTAATGAACACTGAAGCTTTCTTT. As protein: CASSARQVMNTEAFF.

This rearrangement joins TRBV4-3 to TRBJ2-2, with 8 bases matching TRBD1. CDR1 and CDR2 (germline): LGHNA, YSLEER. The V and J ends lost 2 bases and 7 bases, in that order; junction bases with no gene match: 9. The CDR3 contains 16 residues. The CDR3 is CASSQSGGRGGGELFF. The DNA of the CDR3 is TGCGCCAGCAGCCAATCAGGGGGCAGAGGCGGCGGGGAGCTGTTTTTT.

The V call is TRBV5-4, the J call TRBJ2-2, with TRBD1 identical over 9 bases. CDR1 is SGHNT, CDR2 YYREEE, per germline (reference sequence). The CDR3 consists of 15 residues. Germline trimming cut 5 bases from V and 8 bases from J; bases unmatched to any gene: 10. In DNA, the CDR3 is TGTGCCAGCAGTACGGGACAGGGTATCCTGGGGGAGCTGTTTTTT. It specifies CASSTGQGILGELFF. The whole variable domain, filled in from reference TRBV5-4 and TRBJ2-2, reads ETGVTQSPTHLIKTRGQQVTLRCSSQSGHNTVSWYQQALGQGPQFIFQYYREEENGRGNFPPRFSGLQFPNYSSELNVNALELDDSALYLCASSTGQGILGELFFGEGSRLTVL.

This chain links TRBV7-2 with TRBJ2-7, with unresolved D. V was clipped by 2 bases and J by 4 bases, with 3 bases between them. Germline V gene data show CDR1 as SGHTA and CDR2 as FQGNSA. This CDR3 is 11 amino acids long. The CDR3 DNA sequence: TGTGCCAGCAGCTTACAGTACGAGCAGTACTTC. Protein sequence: CASSLQYEQYF.

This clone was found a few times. The CDR3 nucleotides read TGTGCCAGCAGCGTAGATCAGGGACTTGCTGGAAACACCATATATTTT. It encodes CASSVDQGLAGNTIYF. The chain links TRBV9 to TRBJ1-3, with D tentatively TRBD1 (5 bases). The V and J ends lost 0 bases and 2 bases respectively, with 12 bases between them. Germline assignment: CDR1 SGDLS and CDR2 YYNGEE. CDR3 length: 16 amino acids.

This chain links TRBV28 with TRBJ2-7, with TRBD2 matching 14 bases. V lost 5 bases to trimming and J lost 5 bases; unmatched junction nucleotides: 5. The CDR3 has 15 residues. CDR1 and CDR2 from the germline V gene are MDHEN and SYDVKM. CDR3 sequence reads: CASSRLAGGRDEQYF. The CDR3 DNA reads TGTGCCAGCAGTCGACTAGCGGGGGGGCGGGACGAGCAGTACTTC.

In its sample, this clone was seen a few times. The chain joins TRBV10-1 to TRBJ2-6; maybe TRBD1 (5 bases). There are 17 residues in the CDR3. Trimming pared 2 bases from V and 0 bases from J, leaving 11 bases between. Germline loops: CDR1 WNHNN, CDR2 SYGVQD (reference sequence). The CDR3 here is CASSEPRVSSGANVLTF. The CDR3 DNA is TGCGCCAGCAGTGAGCCCAGGGTAAGCTCTGGGGCCAACGTCCTGACTTTC.

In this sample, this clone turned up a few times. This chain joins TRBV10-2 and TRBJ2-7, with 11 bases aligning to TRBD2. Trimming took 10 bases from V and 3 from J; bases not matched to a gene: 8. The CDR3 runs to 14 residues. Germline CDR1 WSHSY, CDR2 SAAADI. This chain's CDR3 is CATQLAGGDYEQYF. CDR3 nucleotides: TGCGCCACCCAATTAGCGGGGGGGGACTACGAGCAGTACTTC.

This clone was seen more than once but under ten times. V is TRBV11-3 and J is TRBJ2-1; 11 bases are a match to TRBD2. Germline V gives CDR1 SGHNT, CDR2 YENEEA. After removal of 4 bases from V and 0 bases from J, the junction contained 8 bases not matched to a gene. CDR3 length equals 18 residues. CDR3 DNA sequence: TGTGCCAGCAGCTACGGACCGGGACTAGCGGCCTCCTACAATGAGCAGTTCTTC. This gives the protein CASSYGPGLAASYNEQFF.

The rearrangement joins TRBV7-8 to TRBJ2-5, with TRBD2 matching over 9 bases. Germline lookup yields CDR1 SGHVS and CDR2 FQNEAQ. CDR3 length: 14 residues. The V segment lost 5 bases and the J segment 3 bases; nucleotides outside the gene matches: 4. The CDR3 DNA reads TGTGCCAGCAGCCGTTTAGCGGGGGAAGAGACCCAGTACTTC. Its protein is CASSRLAGEETQYF.

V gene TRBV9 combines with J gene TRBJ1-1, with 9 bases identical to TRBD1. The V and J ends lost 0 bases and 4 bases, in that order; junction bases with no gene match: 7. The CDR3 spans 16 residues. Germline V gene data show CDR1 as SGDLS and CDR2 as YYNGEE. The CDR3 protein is CASSVGDRVGGTEAFF. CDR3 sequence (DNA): TGTGCCAGCAGCGTAGGGGACAGGGTGGGGGGCACTGAAGCTTTCTTT.

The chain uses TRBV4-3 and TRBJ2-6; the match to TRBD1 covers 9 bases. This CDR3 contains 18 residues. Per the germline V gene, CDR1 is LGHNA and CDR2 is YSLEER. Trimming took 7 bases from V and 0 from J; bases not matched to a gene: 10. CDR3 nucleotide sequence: TGCGCCAGCACCCGTTTGGGACAGGGATACTCTGGGGCCAACGTCCTGACTTTC. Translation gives CASTRLGQGYSGANVLTF.

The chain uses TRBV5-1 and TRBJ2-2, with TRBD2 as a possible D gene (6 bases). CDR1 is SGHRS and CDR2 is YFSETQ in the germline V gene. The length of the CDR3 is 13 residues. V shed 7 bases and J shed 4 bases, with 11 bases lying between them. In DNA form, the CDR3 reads TGCGCCAGCCGCGGGGTCGCCACCGGGGAGCTGTTTTTT. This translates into CASRGVATGELFF.

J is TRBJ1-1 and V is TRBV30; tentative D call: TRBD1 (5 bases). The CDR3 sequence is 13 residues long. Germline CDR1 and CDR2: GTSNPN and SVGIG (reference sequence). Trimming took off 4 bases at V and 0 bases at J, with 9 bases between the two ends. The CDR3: CAWKGVVNTEAFF. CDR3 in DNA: TGTGCCTGGAAAGGGGTCGTGAACACTGAAGCTTTCTTT.

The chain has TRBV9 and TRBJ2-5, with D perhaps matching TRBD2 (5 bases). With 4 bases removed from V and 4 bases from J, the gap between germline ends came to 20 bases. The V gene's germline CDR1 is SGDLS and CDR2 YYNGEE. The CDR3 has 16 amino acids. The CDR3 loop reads CASSLALRAALETQYF. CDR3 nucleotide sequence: TGTGCCAGCAGCTTAGCTCTGAGGGCTGCCCTAGAGACCCAGTACTTC.

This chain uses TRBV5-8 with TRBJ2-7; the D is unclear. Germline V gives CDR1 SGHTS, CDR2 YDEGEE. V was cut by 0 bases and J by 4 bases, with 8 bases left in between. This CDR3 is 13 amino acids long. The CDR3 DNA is TGTGCCAGCAGCTTGGCTGCACTATACGAGCAGTACTTC. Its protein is CASSLAALYEQYF.

Written as DNA, the CDR3 is TGTGCCAGCTCACCCCTGCGGGTCGAACCGGATACGCAGTATTTT. Protein: CASSPLRVEPDTQYF. The rearrangement joins TRBV18 to TRBJ2-3, with D perhaps matching TRBD2 (5 bases). The V gene's germline CDR1 is KGHSH and CDR2 LQKENI. The CDR3 has 15 residues. V lost 3 bases to trimming and J lost 6 bases, with 16 bases between them.

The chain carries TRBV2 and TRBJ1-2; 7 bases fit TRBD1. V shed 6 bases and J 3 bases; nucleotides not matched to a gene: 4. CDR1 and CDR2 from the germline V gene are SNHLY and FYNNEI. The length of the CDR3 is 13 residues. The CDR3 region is CASRVDRDYGYTF. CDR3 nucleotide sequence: TGTGCCAGCAGGGTCGACAGGGACTATGGCTACACCTTC.

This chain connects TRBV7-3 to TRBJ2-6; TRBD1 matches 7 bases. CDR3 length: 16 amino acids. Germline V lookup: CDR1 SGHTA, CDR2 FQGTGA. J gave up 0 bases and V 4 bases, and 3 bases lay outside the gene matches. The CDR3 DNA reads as TGTGCCAGCAGCTCAGACAGGGTCTCTGGGGCCAACGTCCTGACTTTC. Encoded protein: CASSSDRVSGANVLTF.

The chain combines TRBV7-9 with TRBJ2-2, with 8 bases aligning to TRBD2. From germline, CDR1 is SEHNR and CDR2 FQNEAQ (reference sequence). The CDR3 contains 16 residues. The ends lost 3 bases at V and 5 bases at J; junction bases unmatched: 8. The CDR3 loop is CASSFQRGGRTGELFF. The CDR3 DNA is TGTGCCAGCAGCTTCCAACGGGGGGGAAGGACCGGGGAGCTGTTTTTT.

CDR3 nucleotides: TGCGCCAGCAGCCAAGCTGCCAGCGGGGACTCCTCCTACAATGAGCAGTTCTTC. This gives the protein CASSQAASGDSSYNEQFF. The rearrangement links TRBV4-3 to TRBJ2-1, with 7 nucleotides matching TRBD2. CDR1 is LGHNA and CDR2 is YSLEER in the germline V gene. Losses at the gene ends were 1 base for V and 0 bases for J; bases not matched to a gene: 9. This CDR3 is 18 amino acids long.